This T cell receptor (beta chain) was observed in a study of identifying expanded T cells in peripheral blood. Overall study results and limits: About 1.2 clones differed between technical replicates, versus about 15 and 19 over time. Variance in clone template counts between roughly 2-week samples significantly increased with total template count across all healthy donors.

This CDR3 is 8 amino acids long. Germline assignment: CDR1 SQVTM and CDR2 ANQGSEA. V was trimmed by 7 bases and J by 6 bases, leaving 3 bases between them. Collection occurred without any documented infections or immune events in donors. Clones were read by immunoSEQ multiplex PCR, and TCRdb kept only the in-frame ones, dropping some. The sample has 85,000 to 100,000 clones; approximately 88% are singletons. Concerning this clone: The antigen is unknown. Other DNA sequences in the sample encode the same CDR3.

This sequence joins TRBV29-1 and TRBJ1-2; D unresolved. This clonotype originated in a person between 18 and 70 years old in good health. Input material: blood. The CDR3 sequence: CSADGYTF. The CDR3 bases are TGCAGCGCGGATGGCTACACCTTC.